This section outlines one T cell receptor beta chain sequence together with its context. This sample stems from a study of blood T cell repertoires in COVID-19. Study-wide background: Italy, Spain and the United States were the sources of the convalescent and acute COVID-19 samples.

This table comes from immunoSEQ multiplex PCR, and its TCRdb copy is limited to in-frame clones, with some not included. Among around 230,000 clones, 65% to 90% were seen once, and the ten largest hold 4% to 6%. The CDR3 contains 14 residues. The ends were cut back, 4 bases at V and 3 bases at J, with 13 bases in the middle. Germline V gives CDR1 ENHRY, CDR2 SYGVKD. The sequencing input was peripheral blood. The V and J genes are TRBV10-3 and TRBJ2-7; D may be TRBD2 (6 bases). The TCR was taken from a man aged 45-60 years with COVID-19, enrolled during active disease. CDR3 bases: TGTGCCATCAGTGTAGGACTAATGGACTACGAGCAGTACTTC. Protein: CAISVGLMDYEQYF.